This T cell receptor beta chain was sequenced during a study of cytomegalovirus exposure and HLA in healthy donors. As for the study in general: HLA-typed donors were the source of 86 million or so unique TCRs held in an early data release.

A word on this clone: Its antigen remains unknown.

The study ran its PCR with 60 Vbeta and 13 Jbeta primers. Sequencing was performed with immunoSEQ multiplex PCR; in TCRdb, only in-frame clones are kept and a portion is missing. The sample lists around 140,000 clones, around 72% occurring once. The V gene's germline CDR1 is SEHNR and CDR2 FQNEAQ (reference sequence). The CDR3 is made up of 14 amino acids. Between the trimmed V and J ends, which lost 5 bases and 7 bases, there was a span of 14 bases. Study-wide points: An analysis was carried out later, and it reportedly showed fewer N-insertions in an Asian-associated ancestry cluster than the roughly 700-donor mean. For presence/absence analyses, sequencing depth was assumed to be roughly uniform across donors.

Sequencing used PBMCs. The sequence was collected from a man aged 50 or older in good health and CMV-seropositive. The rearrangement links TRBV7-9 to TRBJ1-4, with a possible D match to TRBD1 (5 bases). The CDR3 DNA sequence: TGTGCCAGCAGCCCGGACACCGGGGGTGAAAAACTGTTTTTT. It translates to CASSPDTGGEKLFF.